The TCR beta chain under discussion was sequenced for a study of blood T cell repertoires in COVID-19. The overall study: Italy, Spain and the United States were the sources of the convalescent and acute COVID-19 samples.

The V gene lost 0 bases and the J gene lost 7 bases, with 20 bases spanning the gap. The CDR3 loop spans 17 amino acids. Using immunoSEQ multiplex PCR, the repertoire was profiled, and TCRdb retains in-frame clones only, with some absent. The sample has about 670,000 clones; about nine tenths are singletons. This chain uses TRBV5-3 with TRBJ1-5; possible D gene TRBD1, 6 bases. TRBV5-3 is an ORF; its function is uncertain. This sequence was found in a young woman with acute or convalescent COVID-19. The specimen was peripheral blood. CDR3 sequence: CARSLEPREGGRQPQHF. CDR3 DNA: TGTGCCAGAAGCTTGGAACCGAGGGAGGGGGGCAGACAGCCCCAGCATTTT.